Listed below are T cell receptor beta chains from one sample, sequenced in a study of shared clonotypes between healthy human individuals. Assay: immunoSEQ multiplex PCR; the TCRdb copy retains only in-frame clones and omits some. The table shows 650,000 to 750,000 clones, with about two thirds occurring only once. Source material: memory CD4+ T cells sorted from blood. The receptors come from a woman aged 25 to 39 in good health. CDR3s include the opening cysteine and the closing phenylalanine or tryptophan. Fields, in order: V gene, J gene, clone size, D gene, CDR3 protein, CDR3 DNA. A D gene is named only where the DNA matches it firmly. Only some rows state a clone size, as once, few, many or a class for expanded clones.

TRBV28,TRBJ1-3,-,-,CASSLSGNTIYF,TGTGCCAGCAGTCTCAGTGGAAACACCATATATTTT
TRBV5-1,TRBJ2-1,-,-,CASSLVAGSVEQFF,TGCGCCAGCAGCTTGGTAGCAGGTAGTGTGGAGCAGTTCTTC
TRBV10-3,TRBJ2-7,-,-,CAIMGETYEQYF,TGTGCCATCATGGGAGAAACCTACGAGCAGTACTTC
TRBV18,TRBJ1-5,once,TRBD1,CASSRQGGNQPQHF,TGTGCCAGCTCACGACAGGGAGGCAATCAGCCCCAGCATTTT
TRBV7-2,TRBJ2-1,-,-,CASSRTGTPGYNEQFF,TGTGCCAGCAGCCGGACCGGGACCCCCGGCTACAATGAGCAGTTCTTC
TRBV28,TRBJ2-3,-,-,CASSSQGTPDTQYF,TGTGCCAGCAGTTCTCAGGGGACCCCAGATACGCAGTATTTT
TRBV7-2,TRBJ2-2,-,-,CASSTRDTVNTGELFF,TGTGCCAGCAGCACCCGGGACACCGTGAACACCGGGGAGCTGTTTTTT
TRBV10-1,TRBJ2-2,once,-,CASSSRTVTGELFF,TGCGCCAGCAGCTCTCGGACCGTCACCGGGGAGCTGTTTTTT
TRBV7-8,TRBJ2-2,-,TRBD2,CASSRGLAGGTRGELFF,TGTGCCAGCAGCCGGGGACTAGCGGGAGGGACCCGGGGGGAGCTGTTTTTT
TRBV10-1,TRBJ1-2,-,-,CATIGGQNYGYTF,TGCGCCACCATTGGGGGCCAAAACTATGGCTACACCTTC
TRBV25-1,TRBJ2-1,-,-,CASSGDVLRAYNEQFF,TGTGCCAGCAGTGGCGACGTCCTAAGGGCCTACAATGAGCAGTTCTTC
TRBV29-1,TRBJ1-1,-,TRBD1,CSVVQDRAGTEAFF,TGCAGCGTTGTTCAGGACAGGGCGGGCACTGAAGCTTTCTTT
TRBV29-1,TRBJ2-2,-,-,CSVKKLGATGELFF,TGCAGCGTTAAAAAGTTGGGGGCGACCGGGGAGCTGTTTTTT
TRBV10-3,TRBJ2-7,-,-,CAISVNYEQYF,TGTGCCATCAGCGTTAATTATGAGCAGTACTTC
TRBV10-2,TRBJ2-2,few,TRBD1,CASSGVRGLIGELFF,TGCGCCAGCAGCGGGGTCAGGGGGCTTATCGGGGAGCTGTTTTTT
TRBV10-3,TRBJ2-7,-,TRBD1,CATSDRGSYEQYF,TGTGCCACCTCAGACAGGGGGTCCTACGAGCAGTACTTC
TRBV14,TRBJ2-1,-,-,CASSQDPLVGNNEQFF,TGTGCCAGCAGCCAAGATCCGCTAGTGGGTAACAATGAGCAGTTCTTC
TRBV28,TRBJ2-2,-,-,CASRRRTSWASGELFF,TGTGCCAGCAGACGTCGGACGTCGTGGGCGTCCGGGGAGCTGTTTTTT
TRBV5-1,TRBJ1-4,-,-,CASSFQLGGSEEKLFF,TGCGCCAGCAGCTTCCAGTTAGGGGGGTCGGAGGAAAAACTGTTTTTT
TRBV14,TRBJ2-3,once,-,CASSQESRGPSTQYF,TGTGCCAGCAGCCAAGAGTCCCGGGGCCCCTCGACGCAGTATTTT
TRBV5-4,TRBJ1-2,-,-,CASSFPGAGGYTF,TGTGCCAGCAGCTTTCCAGGGGCGGGTGGCTACACCTTC
TRBV27,TRBJ1-1,once,-,CASSLSRQIVNTEAFF,TGTGCCAGCAGTTTATCGAGACAGATAGTTAACACTGAAGCTTTCTTT
TRBV6-4,TRBJ1-5,-,TRBD1,CASATGVDQPQHF,TGTGCCAGCGCTACAGGGGTGGATCAGCCCCAGCATTTT
TRBV7-9,TRBJ2-3,-,-,CASSPRGGETDTQYF,TGTGCCAGCAGCCCGCGCGGAGGGGAGACAGATACGCAGTATTTT
TRBV19,TRBJ1-1,-,-,CASSPGLGNTEAFF,TGTGCCAGTAGCCCGGGGCTCGGGAACACTGAAGCTTTCTTT
TRBV2,TRBJ2-3,many,-,CASTGPDPYTDTQYF,TGTGCCAGCACGGGACCCGACCCCTACACAGATACGCAGTATTTT
TRBV2,TRBJ2-1,-,-,CASTRAANEQFF,TGTGCCAGCACCCGGGCCGCCAATGAGCAGTTCTTC
TRBV6-5,TRBJ1-5,-,-,CASGQPQHF,TGTGCCAGCGGGCAGCCCCAGCATTTT
TRBV15,TRBJ1-5,many,TRBD1,CATSTLGQGDQPQHF,TGTGCCACCAGCACCTTAGGACAGGGGGATCAGCCCCAGCATTTT
TRBV30,TRBJ1-2,-,-,CAWSVGVGTYYGYTF,TGTGCCTGGAGTGTAGGGGTCGGGACGTACTATGGCTACACCTTC
TRBV27,TRBJ1-5,-,-,CASRPRRGLRGAANQPQHF,TGTGCCAGCAGGCCTCGCAGGGGATTACGGGGGGCGGCCAATCAGCCCCAGCATTTT
TRBV19,TRBJ2-7,few,TRBD2,CASSQLAGAGNEQYF,TGTGCCAGTAGCCAGCTAGCGGGAGCTGGCAACGAGCAGTACTTC
TRBV30,TRBJ1-3,-,-,CAWNGGGNTIYF,TGTGCCTGGAATGGGGGTGGAAACACCATATATTTT
TRBV7-2,TRBJ2-3,-,-,CASSPVTTDTQYF,TGTGCCAGCAGCCCCGTAACCACAGATACGCAGTATTTT
TRBV6-4,TRBJ2-7,-,TRBD2,CAIGGLAGEQHYEQYF,TGTGCCATCGGGGGACTAGCGGGAGAGCAACACTACGAGCAGTACTTC
TRBV19,TRBJ2-2,-,TRBD2,CASGGLAGDRTGELFF,TGTGCCAGTGGGGGACTAGCGGGAGATCGGACCGGGGAGCTGTTTTTT
TRBV5-4,TRBJ1-1,-,-,CASSAPTRGNTEAFF,TGTGCCAGCAGCGCGCCTACAAGGGGGAACACTGAAGCTTTCTTT
TRBV4-1,TRBJ2-1,-,-,CASSLQAPNEQFF,TGTGCCAGCAGCTTACAAGCCCCTAATGAGCAGTTCTTC
TRBV7-2,TRBJ1-2,-,-,CASSYGPQGNYGYTF,TGTGCCAGCAGCTACGGACCACAGGGAAACTATGGCTACACCTTC
TRBV9,TRBJ1-4,few,-,CASSVGGPNEKLFF,TGTGCCAGCAGCGTAGGGGGTCCTAATGAAAAACTGTTTTTT
TRBV2,TRBJ1-2,-,TRBD1,CASRRVDREGGYTF,TGTGCCAGCAGACGCGTCGACAGGGAGGGAGGCTACACCTTC
TRBV2,TRBJ2-6,-,TRBD1,CASSLLQGTGANVLTF,TGTGCCAGCAGCCTACTACAGGGGACTGGGGCCAACGTCCTGACTTTC
TRBV13,TRBJ2-7,-,-,CASSLGGSDYEQYF,TGTGCCAGCAGTTTAGGAGGCTCCGATTACGAGCAGTACTTC
TRBV25-1,TRBJ1-2,-,-,CASSEYRNGYTF,TGTGCCAGCAGTGAGTACAGAAATGGCTACACCTTC
TRBV5-1,TRBJ1-1,-,-,CASSLAVAGHGNTEAFF,TGCGCCAGCAGCTTGGCCGTGGCGGGACATGGGAACACTGAAGCTTTCTTT
TRBV28,TRBJ2-7,-,TRBD2,CASRGGTSGSYEQYF,TGTGCCAGTCGAGGGGGGACTAGCGGGAGTTACGAGCAGTACTTC
TRBV11-2,TRBJ2-1,-,TRBD2,CASSLALSGNEQFF,TGTGCCAGCAGCTTAGCCCTTAGCGGGAATGAGCAGTTCTTC
TRBV5-6,TRBJ2-5,-,-,CASSSYGTLRGTQYF,TGTGCCAGCAGCTCGTACGGGACGTTGAGAGGGACCCAGTACTTC
TRBV4-1,TRBJ1-5,few,-,CASSQTRLANQPQHF,TGCGCCAGCAGCCAGACCAGGTTAGCCAATCAGCCCCAGCATTTT
TRBV19,TRBJ2-2,-,-,CASSRLGRNTGELFF,TGTGCCAGTAGTAGGTTAGGACGGAACACCGGGGAGCTGTTTTTT